These 13 T cell receptor beta chains came from one sample sequenced in a study of T cell repertoires in ileal Crohn's disease. Generated by immunoSEQ multiplex PCR, the TCRdb table keeps only in-frame clones and is missing some. The data contain about 18,000 clones, about 60% of them singletons. Sequencing was performed on ileal tissue. These receptors all stem from an adult with Crohn's disease.

In nucleotides, the CDR3 is TGCAGTGCTATGACAGGGAGGGAAGCTTTCTTT. The encoded protein is CSAMTGREAFF. The chain combines TRBV20-1 with TRBJ1-1; TRBD1 aligns across 7 bases. Germline V CDR1 and CDR2: DFQATT, SNEGSKA (reference sequence). CDR3 length: 11 amino acids. Trimming removed 4 bases from V and 8 bases from J; junction bases left unmatched: 4.

The rearrangement joins TRBV18 to TRBJ2-1, with 9 bases fitting TRBD2. The CDR3 extends over 14 amino acids. Germline assignment: CDR1 KGHSH and CDR2 LQKENI. The V gene end was trimmed by 4 bases and the J gene end by 5 bases; junction bases not matched to a gene: 3. For the CDR3, the DNA is TGTGCCAGCTCACAGGTAGCGGGAGACAATGAGCAGTTCTTC. It codes for CASSQVAGDNEQFF.

The chain uses TRBV15 and TRBJ1-2; TRBD1 agrees at 7 bases. CDR1 LNHNV and CDR2 YYDKDF come from the germline V gene (reference sequence). With 1 base clipped from V and 12 bases from J, the junction kept 14 bases outside the gene matches. This CDR3 is built from 15 residues. The CDR3 protein is CATSRGRGLEGGNTF. The CDR3 nucleotides are TGTGCCACCAGCAGAGGAAGGGGGCTTGAAGGAGGCAACACCTTC. Full variable domain (missing parts from reference TRBV15 and TRBJ1-2): DAMVIQNPRYQVTQFGKPVTLSCSQTLNHNVMYWYQQKSSQAPKLLFHYYDKDFNNEADTPDNFQSRRPNTSFCFLDIRSPGLGDTAMYLCATSRGRGLEGGNTFGSGTRLTVV.

By share, this clone ranks as medium-sized (0.01 to 0.1%). CDR3 region: CASSFRHAGVNEQFF. CDR3 coding DNA: TGTGCCAGTTCGTTTCGGCATGCGGGAGTCAATGAGCAGTTCTTC. This chain connects TRBV19 to TRBJ2-1, with 7 positions matching TRBD2. V lost 8 bases and J lost 6; bases outside the gene matches: 13. This CDR3 is 15 amino acids long. Germline V gives CDR1 LNHDA, CDR2 SQIVND (reference sequence). The full variable domain, completed using reference TRBV19 and TRBJ2-1, is DGGITQSPKYLFRKEGQNVTLSCEQNLNHDAMYWYRQDPGQGLRLIYYSQIVNDFQKGDIAEGYSVSREKKESFPLTVTSAQKNPTAFYLCASSFRHAGVNEQFFGPGTRLTVL.

CDR3 bases: TGTGCCAGCAGCCCGGGAGGTTCCTACGAGCAGTACTTC. It encodes CASSPGGSYEQYF. This chain joins TRBV7-9 and TRBJ2-7; TRBD2 aligns across 7 bases. The germline gives CDR1 SEHNR, CDR2 FQNEAQ (reference sequence). J gave up 1 base and V 5 bases, and 2 bases lay outside the gene matches. The CDR3 totals 13 residues.

The chain has TRBV6-1 and TRBJ2-2, with a tentative D call TRBD1 (6 bases). Germline V gene sequence: CDR1 MNHNS, CDR2 SASEGT. The CDR3 runs 15 residues. The germline V and J ends were trimmed by 7 bases and 0 bases, with 12 bases remaining between them. The CDR3 protein is CASTVDSPNTGELFF. As DNA, the CDR3 is TGTGCCAGCACCGTGGACAGCCCGAACACCGGGGAGCTGTTTTTT.

This clone was seen more than once but under ten times. This chain uses TRBV6-1 with TRBJ1-5; tentatively, D is TRBD1 (5 bases). The germline V gene has CDR1 MNHNS and CDR2 SASEGT. This CDR3 spans 14 amino acids. V was trimmed by 5 bases and J by 1 base, leaving 9 bases between them. CDR3 DNA: TGTGCCAGCAGTTCGACAGTAAGCAATCAGCCCCAGCATTTT. Amino acids: CASSSTVSNQPQHF.

This chain connects TRBV28 to TRBJ2-4; 9 positions match TRBD1. With 6 bases clipped from V and 12 bases from J, the junction kept 15 bases outside the gene matches. Germline values: CDR1 MDHEN, CDR2 SYDVKM. The CDR3 consists of 15 residues. The CDR3 DNA sequence: TGTGCCAGCAGGCAAACCTCCGGGACAGGGCATAATCAGTACTTC. This gives the protein CASRQTSGTGHNQYF. Using reference TRBV28 and TRBJ2-4 for the parts outside the CDR3, the full variable domain is DVKVTQSSRYLVKRTGEKVFLECVQDMDHENMFWYRQDPGLGLRLIYFSYDVKMKEKGDIPEGYSVSREKKERFSLILESASTNQTSMYLCASRQTSGTGHNQYFGAGTRLSVL.

This clone was observed a handful of times. The CDR3, as DNA: TGTGCCAGCAGTTTAAGAGGGACTAGCGGGAATGCCGGGGAGCTGTTTTTT. Protein sequence: CASSLRGTSGNAGELFF. The chain links TRBV27 to TRBJ2-2; TRBD2 agrees at 13 bases. Germline CDR1 reads MNHEY; CDR2 reads SMNVEV (reference sequence). This CDR3 comprises 17 residues. The V gene end was trimmed by 2 bases and the J gene end by 6 bases; junction bases not matched to a gene: 6.

The chain uses TRBV6-5 and TRBJ2-1; the D gene is possibly TRBD2 (6 bases). V lost 2 bases, J lost 9 bases, and 11 bases lay in between. Germline CDR1 reads MNHEY; CDR2 reads SVGAGI. CDR3 length equals 13 residues. The CDR3 DNA is TGTGCCAGCAGTTACGAGGGAGGCAGTGAGCAGTTCTTC. Amino acid sequence: CASSYEGGSEQFF.

The chain links TRBV27 to TRBJ2-6, with D maybe TRBD2 (5 bases). The CDR3 sequence is 17 residues long. Germline V gene data show CDR1 as MNHEY and CDR2 as SMNVEV (reference sequence). The V end lost 2 bases, the J end lost 0 bases, and 11 bases lay between the germline ends. In DNA, the CDR3 is TGTGCCAGCAGTTTACTGACGGGGAACTCTGGGGCCAACGTCCTGACTTTC. It translates to CASSLLTGNSGANVLTF.

This rearrangement joins TRBV7-2 to TRBJ2-7; TRBD2 aligns across 9 bases. Looked up from germline, CDR1 is SGHTA and CDR2 is FQGNSA. The CDR3 runs to 14 residues. J gave up 6 bases and V 0 bases, and 3 bases lay outside the gene matches. The DNA of the CDR3 is TGTGCCAGCAGCTTAGCTAGCGGGAGTAGCGAGCAGTACTTC. Residues: CASSLASGSSEQYF.

This clone was seen more than once but under ten times. The rearrangement uses TRBV2 and TRBJ2-7; 7 nucleotides match TRBD1. From germline, CDR1 is SNHLY and CDR2 FYNNEI. The CDR3 has 13 amino acids. V shed 6 bases, J shed 4 bases, and the junction held 6 bases outside the gene matches. CDR3 DNA: TGTGCCAGCAGGCCGCCAGGGGGATACGAGCAGTACTTC. It translates to CASRPPGGYEQYF.